This is a list of T cell receptor beta chains from one sample in a study of PD-1 blockade in mismatch repair-deficient tumors. Clones were read by immunoSEQ multiplex PCR, and TCRdb kept only the in-frame ones, dropping some. The sample lists more than 90,000 clones, 65% to 80% occurring once. The sequencing here drew on peripheral blood, taken around 60 weeks after starting pembrolizumab. The origin of the receptors is an adult with mismatch repair-deficient cancer. Both conserved end residues are part of each CDR3. Fields, in order: J gene, V gene, CDR3 protein.

J gene: TRBJ2-3
V gene: TRBV7-8
CDR3 protein: CASSLLRTDTQYF

J gene: TRBJ2-6
V gene: TRBV27
CDR3 protein: CASSAETYRDSGANVLTF

J gene: TRBJ1-1
V gene: TRBV4-3
CDR3 protein: CASSPGRAKDTEAFF

J gene: TRBJ2-7
V gene: TRBV7-9
CDR3 protein: CAGGRITSYEQYF

J gene: TRBJ2-1
V gene: TRBV5-4
CDR3 protein: CASSLDSGRNEQFF

J gene: TRBJ2-1
V gene: TRBV9
CDR3 protein: CASSLRGPGFVGTVNEQFF

J gene: TRBJ2-5
V gene: TRBV11-3
CDR3 protein: CASATGIWETQYF

J gene: TRBJ2-1
V gene: TRBV11-2
CDR3 protein: CASSPGLADYNEQFF

J gene: TRBJ2-7
V gene: TRBV5-4
CDR3 protein: CASSLDRLNYEQYF

J gene: TRBJ2-7
V gene: TRBV5-5
CDR3 protein: CASSSQSYEQYF

J gene: TRBJ2-7
V gene: TRBV6-1
CDR3 protein: CASSRASYEQYF

J gene: TRBJ2-1
V gene: TRBV11-3
CDR3 protein: CASRESEAYNEQFF

J gene: TRBJ2-5
V gene: TRBV15
CDR3 protein: CATSRDLTGGGETQYF

J gene: TRBJ1-1
V gene: TRBV11-1
CDR3 protein: CASSFSGISIDTEAFF

J gene: TRBJ2-7
V gene: TRBV2
CDR3 protein: CASNDAGVWEQYF

J gene: TRBJ1-1
V gene: TRBV7-9
CDR3 protein: CASSLDRQRAFF

J gene: TRBJ2-7
V gene: TRBV6-5
CDR3 protein: CASSSAGTYEQYF

J gene: TRBJ2-1
V gene: TRBV2
CDR3 protein: CASSETGRSYNEQFF

J gene: TRBJ1-5
V gene: TRBV5-1
CDR3 protein: CASSLGTGSGVEPQHF

J gene: TRBJ1-4
V gene: TRBV28
CDR3 protein: CASSWDTKRGEKLFF

J gene: TRBJ2-7
V gene: TRBV30
CDR3 protein: CAWGLADYEQYF

J gene: TRBJ1-5
V gene: TRBV10-1
CDR3 protein: CASSERGGISNQPQHF

J gene: TRBJ2-7
V gene: TRBV5-4
CDR3 protein: CASSLGVDEQYF

J gene: TRBJ2-1
V gene: TRBV9
CDR3 protein: CASSAGGAFYNEQFF

J gene: TRBJ1-3
V gene: TRBV7-9
CDR3 protein: CASSLVPSSGNTIYF

J gene: TRBJ2-2
V gene: TRBV18
CDR3 protein: CASSPSGQGKSGELFF

J gene: TRBJ1-1
V gene: TRBV28
CDR3 protein: CATWGRENTEAFF

J gene: TRBJ2-3
V gene: TRBV5-8
CDR3 protein: CASSFYGTDTQYF

J gene: TRBJ2-2
V gene: TRBV19
CDR3 protein: CASSPGLYTGELFF

J gene: TRBJ1-1
V gene: TRBV9
CDR3 protein: CASSVSDGAEAFF

J gene: TRBJ1-1
V gene: TRBV19
CDR3 protein: CASSMFREGEAFF

J gene: TRBJ1-2
V gene: TRBV2
CDR3 protein: CASIRDNYGYTF

J gene: TRBJ1-4
V gene: TRBV5-1
CDR3 protein: CASGRQGGNEKLFF

J gene: TRBJ1-2
V gene: TRBV23-1
CDR3 protein: CASSQMVHEGYTF

J gene: TRBJ1-3
V gene: TRBV6-5
CDR3 protein: CASSYGAENSGNTIYF

J gene: TRBJ1-1
V gene: TRBV5-1
CDR3 protein: CASSPRLGETEAFF

J gene: TRBJ1-5
V gene: TRBV6-5
CDR3 protein: CASSYGTGLDQPQHF

J gene: TRBJ1-3
V gene: TRBV28
CDR3 protein: CASSLPGITSGNTIYF

J gene: TRBJ1-2
V gene: TRBV2
CDR3 protein: CASGPAGTQYGYTF

J gene: TRBJ2-7
V gene: TRBV6-5
CDR3 protein: CASSYDGSYEQYF

J gene: TRBJ1-1
V gene: TRBV14
CDR3 protein: CASSTSGTVNTEAFF